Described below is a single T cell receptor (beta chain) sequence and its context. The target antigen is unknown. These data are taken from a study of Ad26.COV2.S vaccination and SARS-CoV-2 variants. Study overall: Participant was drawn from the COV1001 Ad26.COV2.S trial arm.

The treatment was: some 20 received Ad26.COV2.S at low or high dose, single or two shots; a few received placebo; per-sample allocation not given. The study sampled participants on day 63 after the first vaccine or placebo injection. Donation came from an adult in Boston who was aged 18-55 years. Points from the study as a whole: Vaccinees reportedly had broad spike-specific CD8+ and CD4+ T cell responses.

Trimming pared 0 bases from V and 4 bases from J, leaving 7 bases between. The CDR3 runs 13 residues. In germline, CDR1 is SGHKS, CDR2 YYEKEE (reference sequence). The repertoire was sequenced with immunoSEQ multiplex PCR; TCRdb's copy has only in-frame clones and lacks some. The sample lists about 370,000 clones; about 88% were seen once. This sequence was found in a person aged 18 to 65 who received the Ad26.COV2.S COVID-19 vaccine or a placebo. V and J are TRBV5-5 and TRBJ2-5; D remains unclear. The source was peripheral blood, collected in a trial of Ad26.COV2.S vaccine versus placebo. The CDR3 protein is CASSLASGETQYF. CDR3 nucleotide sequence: TGTGCCAGCAGCTTGGCATCCGGAGAGACCCAGTACTTC.